This section outlines one TCR beta chain sequence together with its context. In this sample, this clone turned up once. No cognate antigen has been identified for it. No clone much larger than this one lies a single base away; base qualities are absent. The sample belongs to a study of blood T cell repertoires in COVID-19 (TCRdb year 2020). Describing the broader study: Samples from collaborators originated in the United States, Italy and Spain and spanned both the acute and convalescent phases of COVID-19. The material from the prospective study consisted of cDNA or gDNA derived from T cells, B-cell-depleted T cells, or PBMCs. Subjects who had been exposed to COVID-19, were actively infected with it, or had recovered from it provided the deeply sampled blood TCRbeta repertoires that made up the dataset. The repertoires were released in a freely available public database intended as a resource for research on the immune response to SARS-CoV-2. Samples came from the ongoing ImmuneRACE study (first 160 participants) plus 1,254 subjects from 6 global collaborators. Nearly every sample came with metadata listing a de-identified subject ID, COVID-19 status, age in years and sex. Where available, HLA class I and class II types were taken from metadata supplied by the sample provider and were not determined by assay-based typing. The investigation overall reported the following: Clinical and demographic metadata were provided uncurated, with the amount varying by source and participant.

TCRbeta CDR3 regions were amplified from genomic DNA using the immunoSEQ Assay, a bias-controlled multiplex PCR. As for the original processing: The number of nucleated cells in each sample was estimated by amplification of reference gene primers within the assay. Sequence reads were collapsed and filtered to measure the absolute abundance of every unique TCRbeta CDR3 rearrangement. For each sample, productive Simpson clonality was calculated as the square root of Simpson's diversity index over productive rearrangements. Drawn from immuneACCESS, this table holds only the in-frame rearrangements with V and J called that TCRdb kept. Clones are partly lost; checked studies trace under half to an unresolved V gene and leave the rest unexplained. Clone size and the V and J calls come from that table; the DNA yielded D and trimming. The sample contains more than 80,000 clones, 60% to 80% of them found a single time. The ten largest clones capture 0.75% to 1% of the sample.

Whole blood was collected in K2EDTA tubes by collaborating institutions according to the institutions' own protocols. For TCRbeta analysis, collaborator samples were shipped as frozen whole blood, as isolated PBMCs, or as DNA extracted from either sample type. The junction carries 18 bases between V and J, which are trimmed by 7 bases and 6 bases respectively. CDR1 and CDR2 were assigned from the germline V gene as SNHLY and FYNNEI. The CDR3, cysteine through phenylalanine, is 14 amino acids long. The retained sequence is limited to the CDR3, 42 bases, with the frame set at the first base. The sequencing sample was made of peripheral blood. Here the chain combines TRBV2 and TRBJ1-1; TRBD1 is a weak D gene call, 5 bases matching. The TCR originated in a human donor with acute or convalescent COVID-19. The donor label of this sample is uncertain. The CDR3 corresponds to CASIFDSLKSEAFF. The DNA is as follows: TGTGCCAGCATCTTCGACAGTCTGAAATCTGAAGCTTTCTTT. The entire variable domain, with the stretches around the CDR3 drawn from the reference TRBV2 and TRBJ1-1 proteins, is EPEVTQTPSHQVTQMGQEVILRCVPISNHLYFYWYRQILGQKVEFLVSFYNNEISEKSEIFDDQFSVERPDGSNFTLKIRSTKLEDSAMYFCASIFDSLKSEAFFGQGTRLTVV.